This T cell receptor beta chain was obtained from a study of breast tumors, draining lymph nodes, adjacent tissues. CDR1 and CDR2 from the germline V gene are LNHDA and SQIVND (reference sequence). The junction had 13 bases not matched to a gene; V was cut back by 5 bases and J by 5 bases. The CDR3 totals 16 residues. Breast cancer patients provided tissue from their axillary draining lymph nodes. This clonotype was seen only a few times. It is likely a read error, because the conserved phenylalanine at the end of the CDR3 is missing. A single record per CDR3 protein comes from TCRdb applying MiXCR to the multiplex PCR reads. Here the sample spans approximately 170,000 distinct CDR3 sequences, roughly a third being singletons.

Sequenced material: axillary lymph node tissue. The receptor's source is a female donor with breast cancer. Some clones in this sample may be carry-over from other donors' samples. The chain joins TRBV19 to TRBJ2-5; 8 bases fit TRBD2. In DNA form, the CDR3 reads TGTGCCAGTAGTGTAAAGCTAGCGGGCAGGCGTGAGACCCAGTACTCC. Translated: CASSVKLAGRRETQYS.